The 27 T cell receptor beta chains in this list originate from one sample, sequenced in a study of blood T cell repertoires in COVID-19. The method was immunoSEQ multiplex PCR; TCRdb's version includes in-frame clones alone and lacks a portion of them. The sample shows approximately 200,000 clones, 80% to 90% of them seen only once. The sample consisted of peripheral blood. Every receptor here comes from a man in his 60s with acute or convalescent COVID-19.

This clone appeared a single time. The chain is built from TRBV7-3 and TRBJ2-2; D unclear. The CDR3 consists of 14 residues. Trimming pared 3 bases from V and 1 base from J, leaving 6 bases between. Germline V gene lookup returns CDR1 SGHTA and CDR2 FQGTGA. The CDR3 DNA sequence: TGTGCCAGCAGCTTGCTCGGGAACACCGGGGAGCTGTTTTTT. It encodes CASSLLGNTGELFF.

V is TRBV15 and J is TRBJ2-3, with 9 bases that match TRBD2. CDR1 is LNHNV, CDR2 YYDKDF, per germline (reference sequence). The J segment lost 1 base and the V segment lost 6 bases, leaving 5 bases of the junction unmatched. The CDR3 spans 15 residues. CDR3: CATSLLAGRTDTQYF. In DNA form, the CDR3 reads TGTGCCACCAGTCTACTAGCGGGCCGCACAGATACGCAGTATTTT.

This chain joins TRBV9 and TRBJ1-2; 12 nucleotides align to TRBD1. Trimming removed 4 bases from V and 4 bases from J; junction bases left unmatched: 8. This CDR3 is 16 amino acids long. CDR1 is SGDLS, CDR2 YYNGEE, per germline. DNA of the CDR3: TGTGCCAGCAGCTCTACGGGACAGGGGGCCCTCTATGGCTACACCTTC. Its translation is CASSSTGQGALYGYTF.

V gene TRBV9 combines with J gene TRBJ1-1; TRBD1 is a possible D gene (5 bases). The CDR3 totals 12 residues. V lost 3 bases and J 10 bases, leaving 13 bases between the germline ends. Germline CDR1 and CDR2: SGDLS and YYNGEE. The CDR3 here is CASSANQGRAFF. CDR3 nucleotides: TGTGCCAGCAGCGCCAACCAGGGTAGAGCTTTCTTT. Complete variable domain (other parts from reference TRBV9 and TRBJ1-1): DSGVTQTPKHLITATGQRVTLRCSPRSGDLSVYWYQQSLDQGLQFLIQYYNGEERAKGNILERFSAQQFPDLHSELNLSSLELGDSALYFCASSANQGRAFFGQGTRLTVV.

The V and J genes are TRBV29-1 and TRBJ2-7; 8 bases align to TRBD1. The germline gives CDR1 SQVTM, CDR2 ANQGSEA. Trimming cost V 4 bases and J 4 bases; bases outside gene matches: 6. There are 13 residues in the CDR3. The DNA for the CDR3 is TGCAGCGTTGCGGGCAGGGGGCATTACGAGCAGTACTTC. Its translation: CSVAGRGHYEQYF.

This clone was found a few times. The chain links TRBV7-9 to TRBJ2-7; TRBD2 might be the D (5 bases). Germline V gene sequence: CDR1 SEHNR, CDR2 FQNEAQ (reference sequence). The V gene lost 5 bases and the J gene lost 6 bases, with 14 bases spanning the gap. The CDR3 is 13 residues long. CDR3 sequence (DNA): TGTGCCAGCAGCAGAGGAGAGGGCGGCGAGCAGTACTTC. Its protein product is CASSRGEGGEQYF.

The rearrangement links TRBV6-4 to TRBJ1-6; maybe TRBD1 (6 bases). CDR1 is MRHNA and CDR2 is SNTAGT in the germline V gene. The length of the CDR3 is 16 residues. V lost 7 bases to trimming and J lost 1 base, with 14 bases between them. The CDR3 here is CASTQGDCSYNSPLHF. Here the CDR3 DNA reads TGTGCCAGCACACAGGGAGATTGTTCCTATAATTCACCCCTCCACTTT.

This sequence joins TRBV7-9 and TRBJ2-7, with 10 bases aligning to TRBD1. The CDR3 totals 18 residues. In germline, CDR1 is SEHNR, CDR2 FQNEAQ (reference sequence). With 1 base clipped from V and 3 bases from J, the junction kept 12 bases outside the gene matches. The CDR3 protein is CASSLEGHLWDRGYEQYF. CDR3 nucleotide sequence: TGTGCCAGCAGCTTAGAGGGCCATTTATGGGACAGGGGCTACGAGCAGTACTTC.

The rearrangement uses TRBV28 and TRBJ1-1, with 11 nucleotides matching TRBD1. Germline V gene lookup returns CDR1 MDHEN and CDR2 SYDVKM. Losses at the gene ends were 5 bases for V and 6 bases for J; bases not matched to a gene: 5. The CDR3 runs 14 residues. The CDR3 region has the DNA TGTGCCAGCAGTCCCTCGGACAGGGGGCCTGAAGCTTTCTTT. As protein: CASSPSDRGPEAFF.

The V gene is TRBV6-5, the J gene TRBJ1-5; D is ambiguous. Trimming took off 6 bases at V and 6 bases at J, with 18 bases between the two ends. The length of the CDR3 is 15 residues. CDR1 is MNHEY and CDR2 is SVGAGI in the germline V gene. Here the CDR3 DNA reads TGTGCCAGCAGCCATGAGTCGGAGGGCAGTCAGCCCCAGCATTTT. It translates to CASSHESEGSQPQHF.

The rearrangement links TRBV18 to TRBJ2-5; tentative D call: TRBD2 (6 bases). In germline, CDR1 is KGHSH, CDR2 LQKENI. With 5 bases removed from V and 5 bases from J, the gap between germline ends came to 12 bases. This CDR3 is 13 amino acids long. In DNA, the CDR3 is TGTGCCAGCTCAGGAGGGGCGCGGGAGACCCAGTACTTC. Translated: CASSGGARETQYF.

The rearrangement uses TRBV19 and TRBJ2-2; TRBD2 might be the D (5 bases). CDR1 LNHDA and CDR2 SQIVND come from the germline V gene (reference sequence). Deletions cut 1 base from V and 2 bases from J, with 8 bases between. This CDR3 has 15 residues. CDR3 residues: CASSIAGINTGELFF. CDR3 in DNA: TGTGCCAGTAGTATAGCGGGGATAAACACCGGGGAGCTGTTTTTT.

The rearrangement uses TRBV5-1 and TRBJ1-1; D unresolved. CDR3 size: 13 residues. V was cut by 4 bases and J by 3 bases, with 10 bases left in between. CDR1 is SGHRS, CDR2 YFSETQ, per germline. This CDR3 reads CASSPAGYTEAFF. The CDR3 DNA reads TGCGCCAGCAGCCCGGCGGGGTACACTGAAGCTTTCTTT.

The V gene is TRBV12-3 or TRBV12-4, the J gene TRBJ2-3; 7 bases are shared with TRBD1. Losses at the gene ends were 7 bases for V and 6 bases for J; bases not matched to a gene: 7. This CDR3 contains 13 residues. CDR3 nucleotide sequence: TGTGCCAGCACCCGAGGGGGCCGGGATACGCAGTATTTT. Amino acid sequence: CASTRGGRDTQYF.

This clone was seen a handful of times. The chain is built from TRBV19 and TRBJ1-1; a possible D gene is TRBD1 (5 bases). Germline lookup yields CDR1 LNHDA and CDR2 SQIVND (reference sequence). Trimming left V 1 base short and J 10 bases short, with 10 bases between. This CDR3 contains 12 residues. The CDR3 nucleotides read TGTGCCAGTAGTATAGTAGGCAGGGCAGCTTTCTTT. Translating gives CASSIVGRAAFF.

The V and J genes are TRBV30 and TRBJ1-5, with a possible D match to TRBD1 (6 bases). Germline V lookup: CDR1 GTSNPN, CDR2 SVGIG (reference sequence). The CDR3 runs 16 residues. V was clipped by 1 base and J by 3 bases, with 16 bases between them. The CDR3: CAWSAPYGQFNQPQHF. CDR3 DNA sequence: TGTGCCTGGAGTGCGCCTTATGGACAGTTCAATCAGCCCCAGCATTTT.

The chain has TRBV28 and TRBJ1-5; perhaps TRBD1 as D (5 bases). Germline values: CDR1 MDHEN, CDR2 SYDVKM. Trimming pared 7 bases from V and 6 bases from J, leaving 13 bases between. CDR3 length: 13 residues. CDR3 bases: TGTGCCAGCATTCGCCAGGGTGGTCAGCCCCAGCATTTT. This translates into CASIRQGGQPQHF.

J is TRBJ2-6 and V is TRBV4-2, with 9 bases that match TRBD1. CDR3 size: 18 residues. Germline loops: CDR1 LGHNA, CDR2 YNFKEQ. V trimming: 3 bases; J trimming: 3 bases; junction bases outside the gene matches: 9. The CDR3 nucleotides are TGTGCCAGCAGCCAGAATACAGGGGGCGCAGGTGGGGCCAACGTCCTGACTTTC. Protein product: CASSQNTGGAGGANVLTF.

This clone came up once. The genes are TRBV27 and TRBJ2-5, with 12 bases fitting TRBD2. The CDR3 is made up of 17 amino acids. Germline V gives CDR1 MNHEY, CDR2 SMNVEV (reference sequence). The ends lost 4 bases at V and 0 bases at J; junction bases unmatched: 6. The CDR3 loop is CASSSRTSGRYQETQYF. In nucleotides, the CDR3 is TGTGCCAGCAGTTCCCGTACTAGCGGGAGGTACCAAGAGACCCAGTACTTC.

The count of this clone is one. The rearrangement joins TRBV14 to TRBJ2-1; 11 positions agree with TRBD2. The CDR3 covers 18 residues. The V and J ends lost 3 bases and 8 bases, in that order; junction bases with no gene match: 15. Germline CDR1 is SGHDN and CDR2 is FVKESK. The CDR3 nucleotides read TGTGCCAGCAGCCAGGCTCCGGGACTAGCGGCCGTGGGGGATGAGCAGTTCTTC. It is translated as CASSQAPGLAAVGDEQFF.

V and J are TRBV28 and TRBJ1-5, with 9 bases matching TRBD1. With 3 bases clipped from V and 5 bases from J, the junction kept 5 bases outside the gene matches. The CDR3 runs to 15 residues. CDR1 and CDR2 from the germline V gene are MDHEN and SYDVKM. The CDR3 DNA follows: TGTGCCAGCAGTTTGGGGGGGACAGGGTATCAGCCCCAGCATTTT. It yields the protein CASSLGGTGYQPQHF.

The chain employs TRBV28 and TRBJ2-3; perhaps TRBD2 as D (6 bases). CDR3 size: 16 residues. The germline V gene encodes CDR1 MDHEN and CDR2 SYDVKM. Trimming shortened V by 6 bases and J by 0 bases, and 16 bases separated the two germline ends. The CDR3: CASSSWGEPSTDTQYF. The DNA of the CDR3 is TGTGCCAGCAGCAGCTGGGGGGAGCCGAGCACAGATACGCAGTATTTT.

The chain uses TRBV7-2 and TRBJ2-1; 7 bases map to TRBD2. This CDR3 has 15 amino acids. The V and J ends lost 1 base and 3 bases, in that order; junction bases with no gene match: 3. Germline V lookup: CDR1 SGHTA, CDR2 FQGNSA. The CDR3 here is CASSLGLAVYNEQFF. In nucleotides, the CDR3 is TGTGCCAGCAGCTTAGGGCTAGCGGTCTACAATGAGCAGTTCTTC.

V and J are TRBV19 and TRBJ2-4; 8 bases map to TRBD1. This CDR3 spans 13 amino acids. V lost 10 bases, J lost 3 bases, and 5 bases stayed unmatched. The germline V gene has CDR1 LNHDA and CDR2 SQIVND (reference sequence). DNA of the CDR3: TGTGCCAACCCACAGGGGGACAAAAACATTCAGTACTTC. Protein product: CANPQGDKNIQYF.

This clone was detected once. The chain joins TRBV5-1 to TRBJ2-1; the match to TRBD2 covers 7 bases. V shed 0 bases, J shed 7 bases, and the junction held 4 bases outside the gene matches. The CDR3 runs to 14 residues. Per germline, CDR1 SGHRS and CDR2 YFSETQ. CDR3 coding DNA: TGCGCCAGCAGCTTGGGGGGACTACTAAATGAGCAGTTCTTC. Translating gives CASSLGGLLNEQFF.

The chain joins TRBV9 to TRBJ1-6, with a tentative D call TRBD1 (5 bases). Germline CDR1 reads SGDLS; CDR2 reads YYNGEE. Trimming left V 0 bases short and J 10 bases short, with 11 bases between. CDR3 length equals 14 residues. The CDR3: CASSVVGDRSPLHF. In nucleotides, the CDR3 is TGTGCCAGCAGCGTAGTAGGGGATCGGTCACCCCTCCACTTT.

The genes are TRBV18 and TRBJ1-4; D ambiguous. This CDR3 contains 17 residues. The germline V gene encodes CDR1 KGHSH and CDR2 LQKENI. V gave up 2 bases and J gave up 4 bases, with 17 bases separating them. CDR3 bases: TGTGCCAGCTCACCATTCAAGACCCAACTACGTAATGAAAAACTGTTTTTT. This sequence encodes CASSPFKTQLRNEKLFF.